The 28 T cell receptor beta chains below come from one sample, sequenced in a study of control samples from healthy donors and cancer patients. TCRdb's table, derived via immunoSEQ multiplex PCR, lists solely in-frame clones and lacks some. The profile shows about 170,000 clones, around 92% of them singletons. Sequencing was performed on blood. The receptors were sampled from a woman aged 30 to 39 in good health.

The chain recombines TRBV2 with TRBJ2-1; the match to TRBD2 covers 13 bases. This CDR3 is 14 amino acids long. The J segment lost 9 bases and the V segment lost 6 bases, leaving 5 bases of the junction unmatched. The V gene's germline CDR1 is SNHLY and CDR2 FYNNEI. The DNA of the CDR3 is TGTGCCAGCAGAACTAGCGGGGGGGCCACTGAGCAGTTCTTC. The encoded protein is CASRTSGGATEQFF.

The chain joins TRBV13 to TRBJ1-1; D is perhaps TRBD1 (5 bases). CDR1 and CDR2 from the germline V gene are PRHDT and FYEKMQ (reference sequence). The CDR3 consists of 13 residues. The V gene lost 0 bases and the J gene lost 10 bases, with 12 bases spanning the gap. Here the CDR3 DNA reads TGTGCCAGCAGCTTAGGCCAGGGATTGGTAGCTTTCTTT. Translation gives CASSLGQGLVAFF.

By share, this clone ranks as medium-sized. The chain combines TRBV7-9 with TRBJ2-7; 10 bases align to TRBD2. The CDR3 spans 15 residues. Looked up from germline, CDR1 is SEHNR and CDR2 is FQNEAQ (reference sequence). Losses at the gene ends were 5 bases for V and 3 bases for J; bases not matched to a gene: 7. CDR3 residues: CASSISGRRDYEQYF. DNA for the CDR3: TGTGCCAGCAGCATTAGCGGGAGGCGGGACTACGAGCAGTACTTC.

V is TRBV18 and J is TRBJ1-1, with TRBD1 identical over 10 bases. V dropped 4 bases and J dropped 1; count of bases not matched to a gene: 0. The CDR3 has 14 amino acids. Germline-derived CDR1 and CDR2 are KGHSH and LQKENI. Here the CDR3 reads CASSRDRGNTEAFF. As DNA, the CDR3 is TGTGCCAGCTCACGGGACAGGGGGAACACTGAAGCTTTCTTT.

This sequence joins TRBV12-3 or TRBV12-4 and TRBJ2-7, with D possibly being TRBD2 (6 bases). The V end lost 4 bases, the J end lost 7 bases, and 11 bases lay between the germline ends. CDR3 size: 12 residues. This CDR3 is CASSSDYKEQYF. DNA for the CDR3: TGTGCCAGCAGTTCGGACTATAAAGAGCAGTACTTC.

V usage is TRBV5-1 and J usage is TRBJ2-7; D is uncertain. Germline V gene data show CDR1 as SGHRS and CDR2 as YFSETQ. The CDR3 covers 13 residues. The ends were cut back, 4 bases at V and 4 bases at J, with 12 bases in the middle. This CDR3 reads CASSHPDVYEQYF. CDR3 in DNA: TGCGCCAGCAGCCACCCGGACGTTTACGAGCAGTACTTC.

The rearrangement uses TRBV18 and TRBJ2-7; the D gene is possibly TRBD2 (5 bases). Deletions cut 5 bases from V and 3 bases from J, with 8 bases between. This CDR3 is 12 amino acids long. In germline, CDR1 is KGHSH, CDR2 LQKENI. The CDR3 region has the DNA TGTGCCAGCTCATCCCGGGACTACGAGCAGTACTTC. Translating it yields CASSSRDYEQYF.

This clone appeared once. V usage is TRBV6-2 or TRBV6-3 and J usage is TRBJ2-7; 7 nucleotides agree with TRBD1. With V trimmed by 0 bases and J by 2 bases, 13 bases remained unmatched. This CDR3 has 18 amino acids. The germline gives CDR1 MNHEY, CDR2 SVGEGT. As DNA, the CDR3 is TGTGCCAGCAGTTACTCGACTCGAAGACAGGGTATCCCCTACGAGCAGTACTTC. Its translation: CASSYSTRRQGIPYEQYF.

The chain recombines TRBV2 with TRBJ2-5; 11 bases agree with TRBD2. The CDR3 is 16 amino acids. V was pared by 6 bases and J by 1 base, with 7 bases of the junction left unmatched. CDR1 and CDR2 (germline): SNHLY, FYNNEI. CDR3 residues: CASRALAGGLQETQYF. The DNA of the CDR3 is TGTGCCAGCAGAGCTCTAGCGGGGGGACTCCAAGAGACCCAGTACTTC.

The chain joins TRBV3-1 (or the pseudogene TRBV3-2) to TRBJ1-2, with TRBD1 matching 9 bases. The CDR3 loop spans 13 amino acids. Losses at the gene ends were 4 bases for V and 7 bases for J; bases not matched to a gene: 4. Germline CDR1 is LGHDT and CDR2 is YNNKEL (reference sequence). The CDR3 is CASSLPDRGGYTF. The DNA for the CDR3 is TGTGCCAGCAGCCTTCCGGACAGGGGTGGCTACACCTTC.

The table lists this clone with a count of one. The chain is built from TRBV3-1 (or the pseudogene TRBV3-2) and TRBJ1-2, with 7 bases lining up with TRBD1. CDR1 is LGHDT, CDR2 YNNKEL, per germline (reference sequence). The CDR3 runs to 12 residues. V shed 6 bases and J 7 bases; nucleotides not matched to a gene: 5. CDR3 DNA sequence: TGTGCCAGCAGGACAGGGAGAGGTGGCTACACCTTC. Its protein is CASRTGRGGYTF.

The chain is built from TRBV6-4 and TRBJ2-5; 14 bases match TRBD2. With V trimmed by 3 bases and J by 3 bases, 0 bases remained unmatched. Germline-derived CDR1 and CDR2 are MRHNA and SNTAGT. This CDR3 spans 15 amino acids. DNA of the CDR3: TGTGCCAGCAGTGAGACTAGCGGGGGGGAAGAGACCCAGTACTTC. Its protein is CASSETSGGEETQYF.

CDR3 in DNA: TGTGCCAGCAGCCAAGTAGGGGGTAACACCGGGGAGCTGTTTTTT. Its protein product is CASSQVGGNTGELFF. This chain joins TRBV4-2 and TRBJ2-2, with D possibly TRBD1 on 6 matching bases. V was trimmed by 1 base and J by 2 bases, leaving 8 bases between them. CDR3 length: 15 amino acids. Germline V lookup: CDR1 LGHNA, CDR2 YNFKEQ.

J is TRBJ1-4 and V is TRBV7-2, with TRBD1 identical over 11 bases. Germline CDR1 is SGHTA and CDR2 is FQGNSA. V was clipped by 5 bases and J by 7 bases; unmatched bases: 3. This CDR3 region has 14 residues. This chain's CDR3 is CASSRDRGSEKLFF. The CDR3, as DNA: TGTGCCAGCAGCAGGGACAGGGGGAGTGAAAAACTGTTTTTT.

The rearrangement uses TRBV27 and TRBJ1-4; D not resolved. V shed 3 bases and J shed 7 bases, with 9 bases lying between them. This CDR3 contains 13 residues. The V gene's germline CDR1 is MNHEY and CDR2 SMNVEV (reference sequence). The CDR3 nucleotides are TGTGCCAGCAGTTTCCCTTGGGGTGAAAAACTGTTTTTT. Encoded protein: CASSFPWGEKLFF.

The DNA of the CDR3 is TGTGCCAGCAGCTTAGATCGGGACGAGCAGTACTTC. Translation: CASSLDRDEQYF. J is TRBJ2-7 and V is TRBV11-2; no clear D. V was trimmed by 0 bases and J by 5 bases, leaving 5 bases between them. This CDR3 contains 12 residues. Germline V gives CDR1 SGHAT, CDR2 FQNNGV.

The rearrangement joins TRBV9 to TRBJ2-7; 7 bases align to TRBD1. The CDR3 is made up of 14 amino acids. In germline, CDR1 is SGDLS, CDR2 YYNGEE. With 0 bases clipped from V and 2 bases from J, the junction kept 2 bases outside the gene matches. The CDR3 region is CASSVGDSPYEQYF. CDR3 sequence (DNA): TGTGCCAGCAGCGTAGGGGACAGCCCCTACGAGCAGTACTTC.

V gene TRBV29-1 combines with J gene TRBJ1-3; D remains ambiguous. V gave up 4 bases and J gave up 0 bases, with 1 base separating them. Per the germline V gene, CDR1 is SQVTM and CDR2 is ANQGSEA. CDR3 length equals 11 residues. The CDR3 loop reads CSVASGNTIYF. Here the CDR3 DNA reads TGCAGCGTTGCCTCTGGAAACACCATATATTTT.

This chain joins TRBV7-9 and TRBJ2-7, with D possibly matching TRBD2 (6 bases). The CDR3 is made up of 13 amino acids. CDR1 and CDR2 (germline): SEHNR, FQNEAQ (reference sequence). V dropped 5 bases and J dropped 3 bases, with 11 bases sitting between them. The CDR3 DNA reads TGTGCCAGCAGCGGAACTAGCTACTACGAGCAGTACTTC. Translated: CASSGTSYYEQYF. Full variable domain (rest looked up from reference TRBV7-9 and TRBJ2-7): DTGVSQNPRHKITKRGQNVTFRCDPISEHNRLYWYRQTLGQGPEFLTYFQNEAQLEKSRLLSDRFSAERPKGSFSTLEIQRTEQGDSAMYLCASSGTSYYEQYFGPGTRLTVT.

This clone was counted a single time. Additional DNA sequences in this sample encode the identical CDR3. The CDR3 loop reads CASSPRDRSYGYTF. CDR3 DNA: TGTGCCAGCAGTCCCCGGGACAGGTCCTATGGCTACACCTTC. The chain uses TRBV27 and TRBJ1-2; 8 nucleotides match TRBD1. With V trimmed by 5 bases and J by 4 bases, 6 bases remained unmatched. The CDR3 is made up of 14 amino acids. Per germline, CDR1 MNHEY and CDR2 SMNVEV (reference sequence).

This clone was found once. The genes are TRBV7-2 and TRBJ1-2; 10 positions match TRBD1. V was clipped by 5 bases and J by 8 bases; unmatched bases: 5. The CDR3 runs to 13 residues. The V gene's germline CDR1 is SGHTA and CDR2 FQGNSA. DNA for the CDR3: TGTGCCAGCAGCGCCGACAGGGGGCGAGGCTACACCTTC. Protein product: CASSADRGRGYTF.

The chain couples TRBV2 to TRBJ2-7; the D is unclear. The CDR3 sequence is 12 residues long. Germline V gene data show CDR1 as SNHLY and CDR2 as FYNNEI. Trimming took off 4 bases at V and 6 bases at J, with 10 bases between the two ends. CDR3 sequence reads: CASSGSPVEQYF. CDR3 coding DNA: TGTGCCAGCAGTGGGTCCCCGGTCGAGCAGTACTTC.

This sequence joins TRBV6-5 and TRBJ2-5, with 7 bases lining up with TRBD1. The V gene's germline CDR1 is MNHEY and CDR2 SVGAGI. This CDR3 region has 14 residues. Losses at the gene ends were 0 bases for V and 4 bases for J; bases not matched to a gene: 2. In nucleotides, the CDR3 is TGTGCCAGCAGTTACTCGTACAGGGGAGAGACCCAGTACTTC. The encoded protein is CASSYSYRGETQYF.

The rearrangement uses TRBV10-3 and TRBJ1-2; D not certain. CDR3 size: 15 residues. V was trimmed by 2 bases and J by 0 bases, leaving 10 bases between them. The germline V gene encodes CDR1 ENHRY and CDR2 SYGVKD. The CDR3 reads CAISEGLLANYGYTF. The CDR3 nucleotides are TGTGCCATCAGTGAGGGGTTACTCGCTAACTATGGCTACACCTTC.

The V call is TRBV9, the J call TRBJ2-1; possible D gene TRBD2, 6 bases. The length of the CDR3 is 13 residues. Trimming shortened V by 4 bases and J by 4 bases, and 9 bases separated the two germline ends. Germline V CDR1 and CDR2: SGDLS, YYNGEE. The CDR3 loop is CASSPRGYNEQFF. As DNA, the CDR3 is TGTGCCAGCAGCCCCCGGGGGTACAATGAGCAGTTCTTC. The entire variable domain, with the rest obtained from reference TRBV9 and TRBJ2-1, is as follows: DSGVTQTPKHLITATGQRVTLRCSPRSGDLSVYWYQQSLDQGLQFLIQYYNGEERAKGNILERFSAQQFPDLHSELNLSSLELGDSALYFCASSPRGYNEQFFGPGTRLTVL.

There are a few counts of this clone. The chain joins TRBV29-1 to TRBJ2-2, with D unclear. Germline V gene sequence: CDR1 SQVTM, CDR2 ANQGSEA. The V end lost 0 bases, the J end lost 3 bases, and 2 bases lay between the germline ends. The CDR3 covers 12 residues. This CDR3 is CSVEEDTGELFF. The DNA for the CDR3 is TGCAGCGTTGAAGAAGACACCGGGGAGCTGTTTTTT.

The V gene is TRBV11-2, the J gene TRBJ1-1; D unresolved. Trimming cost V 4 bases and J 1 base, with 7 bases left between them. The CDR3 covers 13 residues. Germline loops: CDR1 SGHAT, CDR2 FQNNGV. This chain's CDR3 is CASSSGSNTEAFF. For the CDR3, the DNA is TGTGCCAGCAGCTCCGGGTCGAACACTGAAGCTTTCTTT.

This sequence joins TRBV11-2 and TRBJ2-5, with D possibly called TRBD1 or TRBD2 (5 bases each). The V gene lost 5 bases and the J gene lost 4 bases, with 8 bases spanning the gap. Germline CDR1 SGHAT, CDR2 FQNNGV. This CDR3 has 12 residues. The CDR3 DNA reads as TGTGCCAGCAGCCGGGACGGAGAGACCCAGTACTTC. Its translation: CASSRDGETQYF.